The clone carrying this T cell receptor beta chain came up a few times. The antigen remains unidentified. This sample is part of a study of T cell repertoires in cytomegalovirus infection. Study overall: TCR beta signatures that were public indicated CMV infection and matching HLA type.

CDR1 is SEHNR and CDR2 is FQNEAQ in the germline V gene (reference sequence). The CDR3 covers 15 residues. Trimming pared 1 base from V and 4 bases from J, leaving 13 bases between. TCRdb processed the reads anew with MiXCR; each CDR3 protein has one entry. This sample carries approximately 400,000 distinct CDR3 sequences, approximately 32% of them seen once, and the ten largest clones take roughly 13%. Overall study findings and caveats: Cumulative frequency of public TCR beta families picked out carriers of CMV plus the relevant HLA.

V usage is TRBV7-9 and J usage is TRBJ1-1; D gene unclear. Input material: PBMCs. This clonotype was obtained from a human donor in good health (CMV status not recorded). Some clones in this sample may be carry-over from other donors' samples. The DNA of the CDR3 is TGTGCCAGCAGCTTAGACAAGGGCCTGAGCACTGAAGCTTTCTTT. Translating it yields CASSLDKGLSTEAFF.